What follows is one T cell receptor (beta chain) and its context. The data derive from a study of T cell responses to AZD1222 COVID-19 vaccine. The data were produced by immunoSEQ multiplex PCR, yet TCRdb's version contains in-frame clones alone and is incomplete. In the table there are about 120,000 clones, 80% to 95% of which are singletons. Here the sequenced sample was peripheral blood, taken 28 days after the second dose of the MenACWY control vaccine. The TCR sequence derives from an adult who received the MenACWY meningococcal vaccine as a control.

The DNA of the CDR3 is TGTGCCAGTAGTATCTCACCAGGGGGCGGCCAGCCCCAGCATTTT. It yields the protein CASSISPGGGQPQHF. The chain combines TRBV19 with TRBJ1-5; TRBD1 matches 8 bases. V was pared by 3 bases and J by 7 bases, with 8 bases of the junction left unmatched. CDR3 size: 15 residues. Germline CDR1 and CDR2: LNHDA and SQIVND (reference sequence). Together with reference TRBV19 and TRBJ1-5, the CDR3 gives the full variable domain: DGGITQSPKYLFRKEGQNVTLSCEQNLNHDAMYWYRQDPGQGLRLIYYSQIVNDFQKGDIAEGYSVSREKKESFPLTVTSAQKNPTAFYLCASSISPGGGQPQHFGDGTRLSIL.